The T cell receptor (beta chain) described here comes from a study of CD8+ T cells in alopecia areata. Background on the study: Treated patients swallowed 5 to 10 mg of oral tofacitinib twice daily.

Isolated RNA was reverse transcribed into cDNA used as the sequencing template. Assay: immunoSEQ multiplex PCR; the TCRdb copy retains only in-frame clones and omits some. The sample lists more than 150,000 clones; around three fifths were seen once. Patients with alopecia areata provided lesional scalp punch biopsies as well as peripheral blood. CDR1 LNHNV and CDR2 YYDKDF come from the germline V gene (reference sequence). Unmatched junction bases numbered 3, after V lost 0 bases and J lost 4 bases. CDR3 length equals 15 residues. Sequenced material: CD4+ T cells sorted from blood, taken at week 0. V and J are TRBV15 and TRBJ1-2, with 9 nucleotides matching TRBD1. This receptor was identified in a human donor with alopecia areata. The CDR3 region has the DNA TGTGCCACCAGCAGAGATCCGGGACAGGGCTATGGCTACACCTTC. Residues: CATSRDPGQGYGYTF.